This T cell receptor beta chain was recovered during a study of Graves' ophthalmopathy and Graves' hyperthyroidism. General study findings and limits: Appearing in blood as well were most expanded thyroid clonotypes above 0.001 frequency. Ophthalmopathy could be told apart from stable hyperthyroidism by a 13-signature model (87.88% sensitivity, roughly 80% specificity).

This clonotype was found many times. Its antigen is currently unknown. The diagnosis combined clinical symptoms, thyroxine, TRAb, thyroid ultrasound and orbital computed tomography scans. The starting material, 10 ml of fresh peripheral blood, provided the PBMCs. Beta-chain TCR CDR3 regions were amplified from RNA transcripts. Second-round multiplex PCR followed a first-round RT-PCR using HTBI primers. TCRdb re-derived calls from the multiplex PCR reads in MiXCR, one entry per CDR3 protein. The table lists 350,000 to 450,000 distinct CDR3 sequences, approximately 20% of them singletons. Source material: peripheral blood. The TCR comes from a woman aged 18-29 years with Graves' ophthalmopathy.

CDR3 sequence (DNA): TGTGCCTGGAGTGTGGGCTCTGGAAACACCATATATTTT. It yields the protein CAWSVGSGNTIYF. This sequence joins TRBV30 and TRBJ1-3; D remains ambiguous. V was cut by 0 bases and J by 0 bases, with 3 bases left in between. CDR1 and CDR2 from the germline V gene are GTSNPN and SVGIG (reference sequence). The CDR3 has 13 amino acids.